This T cell receptor beta chain was observed in a study of cytomegalovirus exposure and HLA in healthy donors. Study as a whole: Among over 350 genotyped donors, about 83% fell in the Caucasian-associated ancestry cluster. Study results and limitations: Associated with cytomegalovirus, according to the listing, were 150 to 200 TCR beta chains. A later analysis, which compared TCR beta chains of equal frequency, found the HLA-associated ones more clonally expanded. Exclusion applied to some V segments, including TRBV6-2 and TRBV6-3, as they were indistinguishable.

Of note for this clone: Its specificity is unknown.

The CDR3 contains 13 residues. Germline lookup yields CDR1 MNHNS and CDR2 SASEGT. Unmatched junction bases numbered 3, after V lost 4 bases and J lost 4 bases. The PCR used 60 Vbeta and 13 Jbeta primers. Data came from immunoSEQ multiplex PCR; TCRdb stores just in-frame clones and leaves some out. This sample has 150,000 to 200,000 clones, with 80% to 90% found just once. V and J are TRBV6-1 and TRBJ1-1; 7 nucleotides align to TRBD1. This TCR derives from a man aged 45 to 65 in good health and CMV-seropositive. Sequencing was carried out using PBMCs. The CDR3 reads CASSATGPTEAFF. CDR3 nucleotides: TGTGCCAGCAGTGCGACAGGGCCCACTGAAGCTTTCTTT.